These T cell receptor beta chains were read from a single sample in a study of blood T cells in healthy people across ages. TCRdb re-analysed the 5' RACE reads in MiXCR, keeping a single row per CDR3 protein. The table has 800,000 to 950,000 distinct CDR3 sequences, approximately 49% seen once. The specimen was blood. These receptors were obtained from a man younger than 40 in good health. Each CDR3 is given with its conserved first and last residue. D genes are given only for firm matches. Only part of the rows carry a size: once, few, many, or a class if the clone is expanded.

D gene	clone size	V gene	J gene	CDR3 DNA	CDR3 protein
TRBD2	NA	TRBV6-1	TRBJ2-3	TGTGCCAGCAGGCGGGGGGGCGGGAGTACAGATACGCAGTATTTT	CASRRGGGSTDTQYF
NA	few	TRBV28	TRBJ2-4	TGTGCCTCCCGTGACTTCGGGAAAAACATTCAGTACTTC	CASRDFGKNIQYF
TRBD1	few	TRBV14	TRBJ2-1	TGTGCCAGCAGTATACAGGGGGGCCATGAGCAGTTCTTC	CASSIQGGHEQFF
NA	few	TRBV5-1	TRBJ2-1	TGCGCCAGCAAACCTGTTGGGAGCTCCTACAATGAGCAGTTCTTC	CASKPVGSSYNEQFF
TRBD2	once	TRBV12-3/TRBV12-4	TRBJ2-1	TGTGTCAGCAGCCCGCTTGCGGGGGGGCACAATGAGCAGTTCTTC	CVSSPLAGGHNEQFF
NA	NA	TRBV15	TRBJ1-5	TGTGCCACCAGCAGAGACAGCAACAATCAGCCCCAGCATTTT	CATSRDSNNQPQHF
NA	NA	TRBV7-9	TRBJ2-7	TGTGCCAGCAGCCTAGGACGTACTTGGGGCTACGAGCAGTACTTC	CASSLGRTWGYEQYF
NA	few	TRBV15	TRBJ2-7	TGTGCCACCAGCAGAGATTCTGCTAGCGAGATCTACGAGCAGTACTTC	CATSRDSASEIYEQYF
NA	NA	TRBV9	TRBJ2-7	TGTGCCAGCAGCATCCGACAACACGGCGAGCAGTACTTC	CASSIRQHGEQYF
TRBD2	NA	TRBV5-1	TRBJ2-4	TGCGCCAGCAGCCTCGGACTAGCGGGGGCAAGGGTCAAAAACATTCAGTACTTC	CASSLGLAGARVKNIQYF
NA	few	TRBV3-1	TRBJ2-5	TGTGCCAGCAGCCAAGCCCGGGCCGGAGAGACCCAGTACTTC	CASSQARAGETQYF
TRBD1	NA	TRBV5-5	TRBJ2-7	TGTGCCAGCAGCTTCTACCGGGACAGGGACTCCTACGAGCAGTACTTC	CASSFYRDRDSYEQYF
NA	few	TRBV6-5	TRBJ1-1	TGTGCCAGCAGTTACGACCTCGGGGGGGGAGGTACTGAAGCTTTCTTT	CASSYDLGGGGTEAFF
NA	NA	TRBV7-2	TRBJ1-4	TGTGCCAGCACCCTACGCAATGAAAAACTGTTTTTT	CASTLRNEKLFF
TRBD1	few	TRBV10-3	TRBJ2-7	TGTGCCATCAGAAGACAGGGGGCGAACTCCTACGAGCAGTACTTC	CAIRRQGANSYEQYF
NA	NA	TRBV24-1	TRBJ2-3	TGTGCCACCAGTGGTGGTCGCGGGACTAGCACAGATACGCAGTATTTT	CATSGGRGTSTDTQYF
NA	many	TRBV29-1	TRBJ2-3	TGCAGCGTTGAAGTTTCACAGACCGACACAGATACGCAGTATTTT	CSVEVSQTDTDTQYF
NA	few	TRBV12-3/TRBV12-4	TRBJ2-2	TGTGCCAGCAGTTTCTCAGAGCTGGCCGGGGAGCTGTTTTTT	CASSFSELAGELFF
NA	NA	TRBV5-5	TRBJ1-5	TGTGCCAGCAGGCGGGGATGGCTGGACCAGCCCCAGCATTTT	CASRRGWLDQPQHF
TRBD2	NA	TRBV30	TRBJ2-3	TGTGCCTGGGGCCGGACTAGCGGGGGGCGGAGTATAGATACGCAGTATTTT	CAWGRTSGGRSIDTQYF
NA	few	TRBV12-3/TRBV12-4	TRBJ2-2	TGTGCCAGCAAATCCCAGGACCCCTCCCCCGGGGAGCTGTTTTTT	CASKSQDPSPGELFF
NA	few	TRBV6-5	TRBJ1-1	TGTGCCAGCAGTTCAAACCCGGTCGTCCGGAACACTGAAGCTTTCTTT	CASSSNPVVRNTEAFF
TRBD2	NA	TRBV20-1	TRBJ2-3	TGCAGTGCTAGTCGACTAGCGGGGAGCACAGATACGCAGTATTTT	CSASRLAGSTDTQYF
NA	once	TRBV20-1	TRBJ2-3	TGCAGTGCTAGAGTGGCGTGGGGATTTAATACGCAGTATTTT	CSARVAWGFNTQYF
NA	NA	TRBV7-9	TRBJ1-2	TGTGCCATCGGGGACATCGTATTATATGGCTACACCTTC	CAIGDIVLYGYTF
TRBD1	few	TRBV2	TRBJ1-6	TGTGCCAGCAAGGATGGAGGGGGCGCCGGTTCCTATAATTCACCCCTCCACTTT	CASKDGGGAGSYNSPLHF
NA	NA	TRBV5-6	TRBJ2-1	TGTGCCAGCAGTCACTCGGAGGAGACCTACAATGAGCAGTTCTTC	CASSHSEETYNEQFF
NA	few	TRBV7-2	TRBJ2-3	TGTGCCAGCAGCTTCCGGGGGGCCAAAAGGCAGTATTTT	CASSFRGAKRQYF
NA	NA	TRBV12-3/TRBV12-4	TRBJ1-1	TGTGCCAGCAGATCCGGGGCCCTTGGGGCTTTCTTT	CASRSGALGAFF
NA	NA	TRBV19	TRBJ2-5	TGTGCCAGTAGTATGGGAGGACTTAAAGAGACCCAGTACTTC	CASSMGGLKETQYF
NA	NA	TRBV27	TRBJ1-2	TGTGCCAGCACCGCCTCCCCCAGGGGCTATGGCTACACCTTC	CASTASPRGYGYTF
NA	NA	TRBV3-1	TRBJ1-4	TGTGCCAGCAGCCAAGCTCTCTCGGCAACTAATGAAAAACTGTTTTTT	CASSQALSATNEKLFF